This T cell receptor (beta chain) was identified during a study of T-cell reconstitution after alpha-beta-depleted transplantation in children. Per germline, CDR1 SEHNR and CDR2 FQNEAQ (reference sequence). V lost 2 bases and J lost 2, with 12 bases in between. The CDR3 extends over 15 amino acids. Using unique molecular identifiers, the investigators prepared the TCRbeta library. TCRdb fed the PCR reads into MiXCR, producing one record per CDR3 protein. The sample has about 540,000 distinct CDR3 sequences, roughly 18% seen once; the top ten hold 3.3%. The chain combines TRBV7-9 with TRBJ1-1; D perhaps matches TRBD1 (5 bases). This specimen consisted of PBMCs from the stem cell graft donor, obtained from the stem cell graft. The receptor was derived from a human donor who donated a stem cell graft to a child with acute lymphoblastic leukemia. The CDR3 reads CASSLRSQGNTEAFF. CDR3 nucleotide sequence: TGTGCCAGCAGCTTAAGGTCTCAGGGCAACACTGAAGCTTTCTTT. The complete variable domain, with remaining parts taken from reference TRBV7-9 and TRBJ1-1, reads DTGVSQNPRHKITKRGQNVTFRCDPISEHNRLYWYRQTLGQGPEFLTYFQNEAQLEKSRLLSDRFSAERPKGSFSTLEIQRTEQGDSAMYLCASSLRSQGNTEAFFGQGTRLTVV.